This T cell receptor (beta chain) stems from a study of control samples from healthy donors and cancer patients. V lost 6 bases to trimming and J lost 0 bases; unmatched junction nucleotides: 4. This CDR3 is built from 14 residues. The germline V gene encodes CDR1 LNHDA and CDR2 SQIVND (reference sequence). Measured with immunoSEQ multiplex PCR; TCRdb has only the in-frame clones, and not every one. Among about 150,000 clones listed, over 90% were seen once. The sample taken for sequencing was blood. The rearrangement uses TRBV19 and TRBJ2-7; 8 nucleotides line up with TRBD2. The source of this sequence is a man aged 45-65 years in good health. As DNA, the CDR3 is TGTGCCAGTAGCGAGCGGGGGAGCTCCTACGAGCAGTACTTC. Encoded protein: CASSERGSSYEQYF.